This passage covers 30 T cell receptor beta chains from one sample sequenced in a study of T cell repertoires in cytomegalovirus infection. TCRdb recomputed calls from the reads with MiXCR, one row per CDR3 protein. The data contain fewer than 1,000,000 distinct CDR3 sequences, around 30% of them singletons. The antigens for these receptors are not known. The sequencing here drew on cultured CD8+ T cells from PBMCs, taken from culture after CMV antigen stimulation. The receptors were gathered from a human donor in good health (CMV status not recorded). Some clones in this sample may be carry-over from other donors' samples.

This chain connects TRBV20-1 to TRBJ1-5; no clear D gene. CDR1 and CDR2 (germline): DFQATT, SNEGSKA (reference sequence). The CDR3 loop spans 16 amino acids. V lost 2 bases to trimming and J lost 1 base, with 15 bases between them. This CDR3 reads CSARMGGFGSNQPQHF. The CDR3, as DNA: TGCAGTGCTAGAATGGGAGGATTCGGAAGCAATCAGCCCCAGCATTTT.

This clonotype was found a few times. The chain is built from TRBV6-5 and TRBJ2-5; possible D gene TRBD2, 7 bases. This CDR3 region has 17 residues. CDR1 MNHEY and CDR2 SVGAGI come from the germline V gene. V was cut by 2 bases and J by 4 bases, with 20 bases left in between. CDR3 amino acids: CASSYGRKGGRGETQYF. The CDR3 nucleotides read TGTGCCAGCAGTTACGGCAGGAAGGGGGGGAGAGGAGAGACCCAGTACTTC.

This clonotype was picked up a small number of times. The rearrangement joins TRBV12-3 or TRBV12-4 to TRBJ1-3; D is unresolved. With 7 bases removed from V and 1 base from J, the gap between germline ends came to 8 bases. The CDR3 consists of 13 residues. CDR3 sequence reads: CASTPRSGNTIYF. CDR3 in DNA: TGTGCCAGCACCCCCAGGTCTGGAAACACCATATATTTT.

This clonotype was seen at least ten times. The genes are TRBV5-1 and TRBJ1-3; the D is unclear. This CDR3 has 15 amino acids. Germline values: CDR1 SGHRS, CDR2 YFSETQ. The germline V and J ends were trimmed by 0 bases and 0 bases, with 7 bases remaining between them. This chain's CDR3 is CASSLGSASGNTIYF. The CDR3 DNA sequence: TGCGCCAGCAGCTTGGGCTCAGCCTCTGGAAACACCATATATTTT.

This chain's CDR3 is CASSQTGFNSPLHF. The CDR3 bases are TGTGCCAGCAGTCAAACAGGGTTTAATTCACCCCTCCACTTT. The chain employs TRBV6-8 and TRBJ1-6; D perhaps matches TRBD1 (6 bases). Germline CDR1 is MNHGY and CDR2 is SAAAGT. This CDR3 contains 14 residues. Trimming took off 5 bases at V and 6 bases at J, with 11 bases between the two ends.

The chain couples TRBV6-5 to TRBJ1-1; D is unclear. V shed 4 bases and J shed 4 bases, with 10 bases lying between them. The germline CDR1 and CDR2 sequences are MNHEY and SVGAGI. There are 13 residues in the CDR3. The CDR3 here is CASSLAFATEAFF. The DNA for the CDR3 is TGTGCCAGCAGTTTGGCCTTCGCCACTGAAGCTTTCTTT.

This clonotype has a count of ten or more. The chain carries TRBV27 and TRBJ2-1; TRBD2 aligns across 7 bases. J gave up 6 bases and V 7 bases, and 6 bases lay outside the gene matches. The germline V gene encodes CDR1 MNHEY and CDR2 SMNVEV (reference sequence). This CDR3 is built from 13 residues. The CDR3 sequence is CASNGGLGNEQFF. The CDR3 DNA is TGTGCCAGCAACGGGGGGTTGGGCAATGAGCAGTTCTTC.

This clonotype came up many times. This chain connects TRBV27 to TRBJ2-7; a possible D gene is TRBD2 (5 bases). The CDR3 totals 16 residues. From germline, CDR1 is MNHEY and CDR2 SMNVEV (reference sequence). The V end lost 5 bases, the J end lost 3 bases, and 20 bases lay between the germline ends. CDR3 in DNA: TGTGCCAGCAGTCCAGTCGTAGCGACAATAGACTACGAGCAGTACTTC. Translating it yields CASSPVVATIDYEQYF.

Only a few counts were recorded for this clonotype. The chain employs TRBV15 and TRBJ2-2, with TRBD2 as a possible D gene (5 bases). Trimming removed 5 bases at V and 4 bases at J, with 23 bases between. This CDR3 has 18 amino acids. Germline CDR1 and CDR2: LNHNV and YYDKDF (reference sequence). The CDR3 loop reads CATSDRAGILLGTGELFF. For the CDR3, the DNA is TGTGCCACCAGCGACCGCGCCGGGATTCTACTTGGCACCGGGGAGCTGTTTTTT. The full variable domain, completed using reference TRBV15 and TRBJ2-2, is DAMVIQNPRYQVTQFGKPVTLSCSQTLNHNVMYWYQQKSSQAPKLLFHYYDKDFNNEADTPDNFQSRRPNTSFCFLDIRSPGLGDTAMYLCATSDRAGILLGTGELFFGEGSRLTVL.

This clonotype was seen a handful of times. The V call is TRBV27, the J call TRBJ2-7; the match to TRBD2 covers 8 bases. With 5 bases clipped from V and 6 bases from J, the junction kept 15 bases outside the gene matches. This CDR3 is built from 16 residues. Germline V gene sequence: CDR1 MNHEY, CDR2 SMNVEV (reference sequence). In DNA form, the CDR3 reads TGTGCCAGCAGTGCTGACCCTACCGGGACTAGGCGCGAGCAGTACTTC. Translating gives CASSADPTGTRREQYF.

The rearrangement uses TRBV6-1 and TRBJ2-1, with TRBD2 identical over 7 bases. Germline V gene lookup returns CDR1 MNHNS and CDR2 SASEGT. V lost 1 base, J lost 4 bases, and 7 bases stayed unmatched. The length of the CDR3 is 16 residues. The CDR3 reads CASSEEPAGSYNEQFF. Here the CDR3 DNA reads TGTGCCAGCAGTGAAGAACCAGCGGGGTCGTACAATGAGCAGTTCTTC.

This chain links TRBV27 with TRBJ2-3; 11 bases map to TRBD1. Trimming took 10 bases from V and 4 from J; bases not matched to a gene: 16. CDR3 length: 17 amino acids. The germline V gene encodes CDR1 MNHEY and CDR2 SMNVEV (reference sequence). The CDR3 is CATEELRTGGRSDTQYF. For the CDR3, the DNA is TGTGCCACTGAGGAACTTCGGACAGGGGGCCGTTCAGATACGCAGTATTTT.

The chain joins TRBV6-6 to TRBJ2-2, with D hard to call. This CDR3 region has 15 residues. Germline lookup yields CDR1 MNHNY and CDR2 SVGAGI (reference sequence). Deletions cut 2 bases from V and 6 bases from J, with 13 bases between. The CDR3 DNA reads TGTGCCAGCAGTTACACCCTTATGGGATCCGGGGAGCTGTTTTTT. It specifies CASSYTLMGSGELFF.

In regard to this clonotype: Just one base apart from a much larger clone, this may be a read error. The chain is built from TRBV28 and TRBJ1-6; D gene ambiguous. Germline V gene data show CDR1 as MDHEN and CDR2 as SYDVKM. The CDR3 is 15 amino acids. The germline V and J ends were trimmed by 5 bases and 10 bases, with 18 bases remaining between them. CDR3 coding DNA: TGTGCCAGCAGTCCACAGTGGGAGACTCGCTCACCCCTCCACTTT. Amino acids: CASSPQWETRSPLHF.

The rearrangement links TRBV6-5 to TRBJ1-5; 9 bases map to TRBD1. V was pared by 2 bases and J by 4 bases, with 15 bases of the junction left unmatched. CDR1 is MNHEY, CDR2 SVGAGI, per germline. The CDR3 contains 19 residues. CDR3 region: CASSYLGTGKPIPNQPQHF. The CDR3 DNA is TGTGCCAGCAGTTACCTCGGGACAGGGAAGCCAATTCCGAATCAGCCCCAGCATTTT.

This clonotype was observed at least ten times. This chain links TRBV7-6 with TRBJ2-2; 7 bases map to TRBD2. The V and J ends lost 4 bases and 2 bases, in that order; junction bases with no gene match: 7. This CDR3 has 16 amino acids. Germline V gene lookup returns CDR1 SGHVS and CDR2 FNYEAQ. CDR3: CASSSLSGINTGELFF. DNA for the CDR3: TGTGCCAGCAGCTCCTTAAGCGGGATTAACACCGGGGAGCTGTTTTTT.

Note on this clonotype: A much more abundant neighbour one base away suggests this may be a read error. The gene calls are TRBV6-2 or TRBV6-3 and TRBJ2-1; the D is unclear. This CDR3 has 14 amino acids. Germline V gives CDR1 MNHEY, CDR2 SVGEGT. The CDR3 bases are TGTGCCAGCAGTTCCACAACTTTAAACAATCAGCAGTTCTTC. Its protein is CASSSTTLNNQQFF.

This clonotype was counted a few times. V usage is TRBV7-9 and J usage is TRBJ1-4, with D perhaps matching TRBD1 (5 bases). This CDR3 spans 16 amino acids. Germline assignment: CDR1 SEHNR and CDR2 FQNEAQ (reference sequence). Trimming took 4 bases from V and 2 from J, leaving 14 bases between them. CDR3 region: CASSSPVAGTNEKLFF. The CDR3 nucleotides are TGTGCCAGCAGCTCTCCCGTGGCAGGGACTAATGAAAAACTGTTTTTT.

This clonotype was counted only a few times. The chain recombines TRBV28 with TRBJ1-2; D remains ambiguous. Germline CDR1 MDHEN, CDR2 SYDVKM. The CDR3 has 15 amino acids. Between the trimmed V and J ends, which lost 5 bases and 2 bases, there was a span of 15 bases. The CDR3 protein is CASSPRLEANYGYTF. The CDR3 DNA is TGTGCCAGCAGTCCGCGCCTGGAGGCCAACTATGGCTACACCTTC.

This clonotype was picked up many times. The chain carries TRBV6-5 and TRBJ1-2; TRBD1 matches at 10 bases. Germline V CDR1 and CDR2: MNHEY, SVGAGI. This CDR3 is 14 amino acids long. J was trimmed by 8 bases and V by 2 bases; bases with no gene match: 5. The CDR3 DNA reads TGTGCCAGCAGTTACACCGGGACAGGGGAAGGCTACACCTTC. This codes for CASSYTGTGEGYTF.

Of note for this clonotype: A single base separates this from a much larger clone, so it may be a read error. This rearrangement joins TRBV7-9 to TRBJ1-6, with D unresolved. Trimming left V 5 bases short and J 8 bases short, with 25 bases between. CDR1 SEHNR and CDR2 FQNEAQ come from the germline V gene (reference sequence). The CDR3 runs 18 residues. The CDR3 sequence is CASSPPLVVEVPDSPLHF. The CDR3 DNA sequence: TGTGCCAGCAGCCCACCCTTAGTTGTGGAAGTACCTGATTCACCCCTCCACTTT. Full variable domain (outside the CDR3, taken from reference TRBV7-9 and TRBJ1-6): DTGVSQNPRHKITKRGQNVTFRCDPISEHNRLYWYRQTLGQGPEFLTYFQNEAQLEKSRLLSDRFSAERPKGSFSTLEIQRTEQGDSAMYLCASSPPLVVEVPDSPLHFGNGTRLTVT.

The chain joins TRBV11-2 to TRBJ2-5; D uncertain. Per germline, CDR1 SGHAT and CDR2 FQNNGV. The CDR3 is 13 amino acids. V dropped 3 bases and J dropped 5 bases, with 10 bases sitting between them. The chain's CDR3 is CASSFWSWETQYF. CDR3 nucleotides: TGTGCCAGCAGCTTCTGGAGCTGGGAGACCCAGTACTTC.

The table lists this clonotype with a few counts. This chain links TRBV25-1 with TRBJ1-1, with a possible D match to TRBD1 (5 bases). Looked up from germline, CDR1 is MGHDK and CDR2 is SYGVNS. The V and J ends lost 1 base and 7 bases respectively, with 13 bases between them. The CDR3 is 14 residues long. In DNA form, the CDR3 reads TGTGCCAGCAGTGAATCTAGTGGGGCGGTTGAAGCTTTCTTT. Its protein is CASSESSGAVEAFF. Supplemented by reference TRBV25-1 and TRBJ1-1, the full variable domain reads EADIYQTPRYLVIGTGKKITLECSQTMGHDKMYWYQQDPGMELHLIHYSYGVNSTEKGDLSSESTVSRIRTEHFPLTLESARPSHTSQYLCASSESSGAVEAFFGQGTRLTVV.

The sample holds a few counts of this clonotype. This rearrangement joins TRBV11-2 to TRBJ1-2; 8 nucleotides agree with TRBD1. There are 15 residues in the CDR3. Germline lookup yields CDR1 SGHAT and CDR2 FQNNGV. The V segment lost 5 bases and the J segment 3 bases; nucleotides outside the gene matches: 8. The CDR3 region has the DNA TGTGCCAGCAGCCCACGACAGGGGAATTACTATGGCTACACCTTC. Translation gives CASSPRQGNYYGYTF.

Here the CDR3 reads CAIIPEETQYF. The CDR3, as DNA: TGTGCCATCATCCCCGAAGAGACCCAGTACTTC. The genes are TRBV10-3 and TRBJ2-5; D unresolved. CDR3 length: 11 amino acids. The V gene lost 7 bases and the J gene lost 3 bases, with 6 bases spanning the gap. Germline V gene lookup returns CDR1 ENHRY and CDR2 SYGVKD.

The chain has TRBV6-2 or TRBV6-3 and TRBJ2-1; D is ambiguous. Per germline, CDR1 MNHEY and CDR2 SVGEGT. This CDR3 region has 13 residues. The V and J ends lost 3 bases and 7 bases respectively, with 10 bases between them. The DNA of the CDR3 is TGTGCCAGCAGTTATCTGGCTGGGAATGAGCAGTTCTTC. Protein sequence: CASSYLAGNEQFF.

This clonotype was seen a few times. The rearrangement uses TRBV25-1 and TRBJ2-2; 8 bases are a match to TRBD1. V lost 1 base and J lost 1; bases outside the gene matches: 11. CDR1 MGHDK and CDR2 SYGVNS come from the germline V gene. This CDR3 region has 19 residues. The CDR3 coding sequence is TGTGCCAGCAGTGAATCCCTTATCCGGGACAGGCGGAACACCGGGGAGCTGTTTTTT. Translating gives CASSESLIRDRRNTGELFF.

This chain uses TRBV7-2 with TRBJ2-1; 7 nucleotides match TRBD2. Germline V gives CDR1 SGHTA, CDR2 FQGNSA. The CDR3 contains 12 residues. After removal of 10 bases from V and 7 bases from J, the junction contained 7 bases not matched to a gene. The CDR3 is CATTWGGNEQFF. CDR3 bases: TGTGCCACCACTTGGGGGGGGAATGAGCAGTTCTTC.

The rearrangement uses TRBV20-1 and TRBJ2-7; D gene ambiguous. The ends were cut back, 0 bases at V and 1 base at J, with 7 bases in the middle. Germline V gene lookup returns CDR1 DFQATT and CDR2 SNEGSKA (reference sequence). There are 13 residues in the CDR3. CDR3 sequence reads: CSARDPASYEQYV. The DNA of the CDR3 is TGCAGTGCTAGAGATCCGGCGTCCTACGAGCAGTACGTC.

This clonotype was seen a handful of times. The rearrangement links TRBV6-1 to TRBJ2-7; 9 bases map to TRBD1. Germline values: CDR1 MNHNS, CDR2 SASEGT. V lost 6 bases, J lost 3 bases, and 9 bases stayed unmatched. CDR3 size: 15 residues. In DNA form, the CDR3 reads TGTGCCAGCAGGGAGCCTGACAGGGGGGACTACGAGCAGTACGTC. As protein: CASREPDRGDYEQYV.